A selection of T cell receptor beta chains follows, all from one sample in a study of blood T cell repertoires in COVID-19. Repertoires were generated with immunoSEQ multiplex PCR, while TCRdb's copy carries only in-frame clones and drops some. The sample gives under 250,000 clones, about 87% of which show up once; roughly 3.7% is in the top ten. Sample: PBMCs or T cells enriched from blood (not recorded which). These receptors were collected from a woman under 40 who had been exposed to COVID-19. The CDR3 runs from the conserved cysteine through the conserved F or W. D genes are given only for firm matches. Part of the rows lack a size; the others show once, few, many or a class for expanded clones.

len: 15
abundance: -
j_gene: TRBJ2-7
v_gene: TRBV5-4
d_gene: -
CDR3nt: TGTGCCAGCAGCTTGGTCGGCGGGACGGGTCACGAGCAGTACTTC
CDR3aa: CASSLVGGTGHEQYF

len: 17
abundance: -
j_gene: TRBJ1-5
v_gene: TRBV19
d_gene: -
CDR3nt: TGTGCCAGTAGCTCTTACCGGGGGGGTCTCGGCAATCAGCCCCAGCATTTT
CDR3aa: CASSSYRGGLGNQPQHF

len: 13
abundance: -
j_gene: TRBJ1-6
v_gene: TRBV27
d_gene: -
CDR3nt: TGTGCCAGCAGTTTGAGGGGGTGGTCACCCCTCCACTTT
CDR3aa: CASSLRGWSPLHF

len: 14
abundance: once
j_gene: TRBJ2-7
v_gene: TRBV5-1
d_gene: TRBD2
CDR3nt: TGCGCCAGCAGCGGGGGGACTACTACCTACGAGCAGTACTTC
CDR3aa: CASSGGTTTYEQYF

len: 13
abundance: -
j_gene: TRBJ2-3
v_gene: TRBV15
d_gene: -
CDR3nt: TGTGCCACCAGCAGAGATACGGACAGCAGGCAGTATTTT
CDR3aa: CATSRDTDSRQYF

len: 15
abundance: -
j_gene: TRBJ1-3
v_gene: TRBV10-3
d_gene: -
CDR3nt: TGTGCCATGAGGACAGCCATGGACTCTGGAAACACCATATATTTT
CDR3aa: CAMRTAMDSGNTIYF

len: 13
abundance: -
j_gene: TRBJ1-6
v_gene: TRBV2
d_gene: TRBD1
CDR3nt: TGTGCCAGCAAGAAAGGGGGCTATTCACCCCTCCACTTT
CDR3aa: CASKKGGYSPLHF

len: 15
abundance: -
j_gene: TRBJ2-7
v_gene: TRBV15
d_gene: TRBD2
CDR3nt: TGTGCCACCAGCAGAGATCGGGACTACCTCTACGAGCAGTACTTC
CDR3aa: CATSRDRDYLYEQYF

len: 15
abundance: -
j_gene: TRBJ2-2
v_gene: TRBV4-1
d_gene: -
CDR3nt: TGCGCCAGCAGCCAGGCAAGGGGTGGCCGCAGGGAGCTGTTTTTT
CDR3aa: CASSQARGGRRELFF

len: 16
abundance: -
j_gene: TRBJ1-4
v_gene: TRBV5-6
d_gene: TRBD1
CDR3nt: TGTGCCAGCAGCTCGGCCGGCCGGACAGGGGATGAAAAACTGTTTTTT
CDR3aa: CASSSAGRTGDEKLFF

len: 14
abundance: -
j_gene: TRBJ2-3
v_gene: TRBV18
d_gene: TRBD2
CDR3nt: TGTGCCAGCTCACCAGGACTAGTCGGAGATACGCAGTATTTT
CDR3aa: CASSPGLVGDTQYF

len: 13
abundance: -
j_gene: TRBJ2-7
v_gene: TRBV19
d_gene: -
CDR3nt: TGTGCCAGTAGTATCGGGACAAGCTACGAGCAGTACTTC
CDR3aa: CASSIGTSYEQYF

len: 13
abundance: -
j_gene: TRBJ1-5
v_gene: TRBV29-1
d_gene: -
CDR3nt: TGCAGCGTTGGTTCAGGGGTTGATCAGCCCCAGCATTTT
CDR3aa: CSVGSGVDQPQHF

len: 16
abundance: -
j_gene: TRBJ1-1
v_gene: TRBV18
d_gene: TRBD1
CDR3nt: TGTGCCAGCTCACCATGGACAGGGGAAGCGAACACTGAAGCTTTCTTT
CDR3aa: CASSPWTGEANTEAFF

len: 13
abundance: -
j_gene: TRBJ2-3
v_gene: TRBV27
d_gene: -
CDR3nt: TGTGCCAGCAGTTTCGGGGGAGGAGATACGCAGTATTTT
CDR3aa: CASSFGGGDTQYF

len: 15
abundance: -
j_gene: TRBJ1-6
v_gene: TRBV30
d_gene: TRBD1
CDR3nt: TGTGCCTGGACTCCCCACAGGGGGACAGGTTCACCCCTCCACTTT
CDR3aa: CAWTPHRGTGSPLHF

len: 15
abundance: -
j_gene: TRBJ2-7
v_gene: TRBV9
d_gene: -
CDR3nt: TGTGCCAGCAGCGCAGGAAGCCACCAGGATTGGGAGCAGTACTTC
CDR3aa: CASSAGSHQDWEQYF

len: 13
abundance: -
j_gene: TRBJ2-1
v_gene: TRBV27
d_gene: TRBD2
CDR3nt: TGTGCCAGCACCCGGACTAGCGATAATGAGCAGTTCTTC
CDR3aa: CASTRTSDNEQFF

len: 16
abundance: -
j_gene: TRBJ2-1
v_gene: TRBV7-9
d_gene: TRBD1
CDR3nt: TGTGCCAGCAGCTTAATCGGACAGGGTTTAGACAATGAGCAGTTCTTC
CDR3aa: CASSLIGQGLDNEQFF

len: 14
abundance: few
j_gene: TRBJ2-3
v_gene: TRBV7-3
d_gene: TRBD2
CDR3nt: TGTGCCAGCAGTTTAGCGGGAGGTTTGGATACGCAGTATTTT
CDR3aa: CASSLAGGLDTQYF

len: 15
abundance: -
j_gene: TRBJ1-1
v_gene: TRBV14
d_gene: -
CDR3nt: TGTGCCAGCAGCCAAGTTTCCAGAATGAACACTGAAGCTTTCTTT
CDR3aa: CASSQVSRMNTEAFF

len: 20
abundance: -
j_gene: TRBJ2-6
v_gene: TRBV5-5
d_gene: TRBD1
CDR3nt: TGTGCCAGCAGCTTGGCCGGGACAGGGGGCGCTAGCTCTGGGGCCAACGTCCTGACTTTC
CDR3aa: CASSLAGTGGASSGANVLTF

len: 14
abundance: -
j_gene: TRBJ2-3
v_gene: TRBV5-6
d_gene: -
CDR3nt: TGTGCCAGCAGCTTGTCGCTAGTGGTAGATACGCAGTATTTT
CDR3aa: CASSLSLVVDTQYF

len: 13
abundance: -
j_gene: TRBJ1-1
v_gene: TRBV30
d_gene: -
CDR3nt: TGTGCCTGGACTCATACCGACATCCTTGAAGCTTTCTTT
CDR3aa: CAWTHTDILEAFF

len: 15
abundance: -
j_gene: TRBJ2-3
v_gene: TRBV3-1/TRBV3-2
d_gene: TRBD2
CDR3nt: TGTGCCAGCAGCCACCGGACTAGCGGTAAAGATACGCAGTATTTT
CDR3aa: CASSHRTSGKDTQYF

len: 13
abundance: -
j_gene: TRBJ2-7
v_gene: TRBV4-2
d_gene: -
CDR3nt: TGTGCCAGCACTACCACCGAGTTTTCCGAGCAGTACTTC
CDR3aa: CASTTTEFSEQYF

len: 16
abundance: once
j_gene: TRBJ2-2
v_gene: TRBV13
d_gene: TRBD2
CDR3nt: TGTGCCAGCAGCTTAGCGGGACTAGCGAACACCGGGGAGCTGTTTTTT
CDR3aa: CASSLAGLANTGELFF

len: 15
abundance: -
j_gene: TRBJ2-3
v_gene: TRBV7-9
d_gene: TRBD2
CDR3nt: TGTGCCAGCAGCCGCACTAGCGGGGGGACAGATACGCAGTATTTT
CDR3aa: CASSRTSGGTDTQYF

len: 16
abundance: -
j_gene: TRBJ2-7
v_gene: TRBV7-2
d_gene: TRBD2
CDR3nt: TGTGCCAGCAGCTTAGGGGCGGGACTAGCGAACTACGAGCAGTACTTC
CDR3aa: CASSLGAGLANYEQYF

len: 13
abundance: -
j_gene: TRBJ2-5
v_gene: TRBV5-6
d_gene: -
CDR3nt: TGTGCCAGCAACAGGGAAGAGCAAGAGACCCAGTACTTC
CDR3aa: CASNREEQETQYF

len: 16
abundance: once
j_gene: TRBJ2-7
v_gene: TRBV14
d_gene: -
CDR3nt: TGTGCCAGCAGCCAATATTTTCGTGGGAGTAACAACGAGCAGTACTTC
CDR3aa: CASSQYFRGSNNEQYF

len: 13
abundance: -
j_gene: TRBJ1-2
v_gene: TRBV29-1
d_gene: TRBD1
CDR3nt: TGCAGCGCTCGACAGGGCCAAAGGGATGGCTACACCTTC
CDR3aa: CSARQGQRDGYTF

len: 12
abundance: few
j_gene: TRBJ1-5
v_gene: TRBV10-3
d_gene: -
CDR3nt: TGTGCCATCAGGGTACGGAATCAGCCCCAGCATTTT
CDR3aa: CAIRVRNQPQHF

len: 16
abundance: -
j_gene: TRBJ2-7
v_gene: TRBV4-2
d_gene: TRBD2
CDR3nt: TGTGCCAGCAGCCAAGGTGGGACTAGCGGGATCTACGAGCAGTACTTC
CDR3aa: CASSQGGTSGIYEQYF

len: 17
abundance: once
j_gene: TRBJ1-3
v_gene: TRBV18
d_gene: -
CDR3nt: TGTGCCAGCTCACCACCGATGGGGGACAAATGGGGAAACACCATATATTTT
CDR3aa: CASSPPMGDKWGNTIYF

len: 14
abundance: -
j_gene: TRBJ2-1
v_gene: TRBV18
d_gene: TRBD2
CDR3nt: TGTGCCAGCTCACCTAGCGGGAACCAAAATGAGCAGTTCTTC
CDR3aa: CASSPSGNQNEQFF

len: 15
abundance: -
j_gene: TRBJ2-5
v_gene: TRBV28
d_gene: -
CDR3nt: TGTGCCAGCACTCCAATGGGTCAGGTCCAAGAGACCCAGTACTTC
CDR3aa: CASTPMGQVQETQYF

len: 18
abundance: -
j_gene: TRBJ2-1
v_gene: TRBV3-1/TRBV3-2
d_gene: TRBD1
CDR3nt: TGTGCCAGCAGCCAAGATCCGGGTCCCGGGACAGGCTTCGAGGAGCAGTTCTTC
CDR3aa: CASSQDPGPGTGFEEQFF

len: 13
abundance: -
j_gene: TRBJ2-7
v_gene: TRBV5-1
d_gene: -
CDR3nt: TGCGCCAGCAGCCCGGGGGTCTCCTACGAGCAGTACTTC
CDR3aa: CASSPGVSYEQYF

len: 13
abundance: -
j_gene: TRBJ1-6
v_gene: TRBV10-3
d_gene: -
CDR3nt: TGTGCCATCAGCCGAGACAGAGATTCACCCCTCCACTTT
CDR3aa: CAISRDRDSPLHF

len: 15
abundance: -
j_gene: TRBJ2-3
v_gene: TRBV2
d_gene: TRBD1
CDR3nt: TGTGCCAGCAGTGTTGGGGACAGGACCACAGATACGCAGTATTTT
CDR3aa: CASSVGDRTTDTQYF

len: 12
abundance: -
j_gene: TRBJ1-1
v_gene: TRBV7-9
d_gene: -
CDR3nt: TGTGCCAGCAGCCGTATGAACACTGAAGCTTTCTTT
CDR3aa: CASSRMNTEAFF

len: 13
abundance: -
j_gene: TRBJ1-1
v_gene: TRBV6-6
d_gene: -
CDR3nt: TGTGCCACCCTATCAAGACTTGGGACTGAAGCTTTCTTT
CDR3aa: CATLSRLGTEAFF

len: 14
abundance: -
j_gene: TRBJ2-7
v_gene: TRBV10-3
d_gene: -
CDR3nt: TGTGCCATCAGTGGGGTTCAGGGCTCGTACGAGCAGTACTTC
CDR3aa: CAISGVQGSYEQYF

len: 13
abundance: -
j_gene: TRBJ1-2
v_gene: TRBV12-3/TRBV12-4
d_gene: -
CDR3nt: TGTGCCAGCAGTTCTGACAGTAACTATGGCTACACCTTC
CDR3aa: CASSSDSNYGYTF

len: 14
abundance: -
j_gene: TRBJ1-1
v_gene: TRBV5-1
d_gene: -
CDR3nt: TGCGCCAGCAGCTTGGATTCAGGGTTTACTGAAGCTTTCTTT
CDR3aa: CASSLDSGFTEAFF

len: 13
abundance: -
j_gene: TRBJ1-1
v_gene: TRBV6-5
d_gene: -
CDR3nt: TGTGCCAGCAGTTATCGGATCGCACAGGAAGCTTTCTTT
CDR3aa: CASSYRIAQEAFF